The rows below give T cell receptor beta chains drawn from one sample of a study of T cells in Graves' hyperthyroidism and ophthalmopathy. Using its own MiXCR run on the multiplex PCR reads, TCRdb lists one record per CDR3 protein. Seen here are around 560,000 distinct CDR3 sequences, around 17% observed once, and the top ten hold approximately 18%. The specimen was blood. The source of these receptors is a woman aged 18-35 years with Graves' hyperthyroidism. CDR3s include the opening cysteine and the closing phenylalanine or tryptophan. Each record gives: J gene, V gene, clone size, D gene, CDR3 protein, CDR3 DNA. The D gene is left open where the match is weak. Rows may omit the clone size; those that give it use once, few, many or a size class.

TRBJ2-5 | TRBV29-1 | few | . | CSVVSLYQETQYF | TGCAGCGTTGTCAGTTTGTACCAAGAGACCCAGTACTTC
TRBJ2-3 | TRBV29-1 | . | . | CSVKMRVAAGDTQYF | TGCAGCGTCAAAATGAGGGTCGCTGCCGGGGATACGCAGTATTTT
TRBJ1-5 | TRBV6-1 | . | TRBD1 | CASSWGQGAGQPQHF | TGTGCCAGCAGTTGGGGACAGGGGGCAGGTCAGCCCCAGCATTTT
TRBJ2-7 | TRBV10-1 | . | . | CVSSEVVGGEQYF | TGCGTCAGCAGTGAGGTCGTGGGGGGCGAGCAGTACTTC
TRBJ2-3 | TRBV2 | many | . | CASSEERSGTTDTQYF | TGTGCCAGCAGTGAAGAACGTTCAGGTACCACAGATACGCAGTATTTT
TRBJ2-3 | TRBV6-4 | few | TRBD2 | CASSEASGSGSTDTQYF | TGTGCCAGCAGTGAAGCTAGCGGGAGCGGAAGCACAGATACGCAGTATTTT
TRBJ2-4 | TRBV5-1 | . | . | CASSLAGSKNIQYF | TGCGCCAGCAGCTTGGCGGGTTCCAAAAACATTCAGTACTTC
TRBJ2-7 | TRBV20-1 | many | TRBD1 | CSAGLGDRDSYEQYF | TGCAGTGCTGGGCTGGGGGACAGGGACTCCTACGAGCAGTACTTC
TRBJ2-1 | TRBV3-1 | once | TRBD2 | CASSQGLAGVGEQFF | TGTGCCAGCAGCCAGGGACTAGCGGGAGTTGGTGAGCAGTTCTTC
TRBJ1-1 | TRBV29-1 | . | . | CSVEDRAGEAFF | TGCAGCGTTGAAGATCGGGCAGGCGAAGCTTTCTTT